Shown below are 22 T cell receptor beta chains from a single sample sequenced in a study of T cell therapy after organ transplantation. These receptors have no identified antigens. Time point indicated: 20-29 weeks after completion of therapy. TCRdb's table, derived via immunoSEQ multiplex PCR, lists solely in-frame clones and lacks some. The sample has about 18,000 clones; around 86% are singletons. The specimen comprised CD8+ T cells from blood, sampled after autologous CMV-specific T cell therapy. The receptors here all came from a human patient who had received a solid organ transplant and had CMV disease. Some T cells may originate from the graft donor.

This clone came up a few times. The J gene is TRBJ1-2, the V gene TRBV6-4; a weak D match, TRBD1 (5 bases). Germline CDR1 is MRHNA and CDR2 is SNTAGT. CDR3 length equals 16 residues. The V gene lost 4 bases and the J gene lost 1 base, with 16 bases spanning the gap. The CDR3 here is CASSGYQGQLNYGYTF. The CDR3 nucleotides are TGTGCCAGCAGTGGATATCAAGGACAACTTAACTATGGCTACACCTTC.

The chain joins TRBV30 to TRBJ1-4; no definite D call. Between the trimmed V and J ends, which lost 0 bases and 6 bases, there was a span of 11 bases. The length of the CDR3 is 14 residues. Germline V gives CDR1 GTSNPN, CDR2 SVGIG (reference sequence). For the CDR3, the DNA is TGTGCCTGGAGTGTACGCCAGGTCGATGAAAAACTGTTTTTT. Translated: CAWSVRQVDEKLFF.

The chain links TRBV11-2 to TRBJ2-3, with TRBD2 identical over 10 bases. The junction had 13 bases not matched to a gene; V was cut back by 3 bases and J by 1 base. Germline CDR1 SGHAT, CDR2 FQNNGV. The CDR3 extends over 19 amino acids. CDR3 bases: TGTGCCAGCAGCTTGTTTCCGCCCAGCGGACTAGCGGGCACAGATACGCAGTATTTT. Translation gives CASSLFPPSGLAGTDTQYF.

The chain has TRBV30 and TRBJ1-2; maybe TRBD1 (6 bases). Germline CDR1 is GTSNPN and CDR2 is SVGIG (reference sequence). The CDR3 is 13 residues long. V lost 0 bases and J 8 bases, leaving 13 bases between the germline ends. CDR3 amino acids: CAWSVVGATGYTF. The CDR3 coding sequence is TGTGCCTGGAGTGTGGTGGGGGCAACCGGCTACACCTTC.

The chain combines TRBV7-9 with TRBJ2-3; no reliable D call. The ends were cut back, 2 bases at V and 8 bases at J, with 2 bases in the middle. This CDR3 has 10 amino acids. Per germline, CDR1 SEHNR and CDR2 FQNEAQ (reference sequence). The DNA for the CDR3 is TGTGCCAGCAGCTTATCTACGCAGTATTTT. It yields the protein CASSLSTQYF.

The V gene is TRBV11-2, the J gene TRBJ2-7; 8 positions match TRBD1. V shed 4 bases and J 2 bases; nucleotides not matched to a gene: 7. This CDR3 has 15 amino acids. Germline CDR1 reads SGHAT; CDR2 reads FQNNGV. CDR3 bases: TGTGCCAGCAGCTCACCGGGACAGGTTCCCTACGAGCAGTACTTC. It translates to CASSSPGQVPYEQYF.

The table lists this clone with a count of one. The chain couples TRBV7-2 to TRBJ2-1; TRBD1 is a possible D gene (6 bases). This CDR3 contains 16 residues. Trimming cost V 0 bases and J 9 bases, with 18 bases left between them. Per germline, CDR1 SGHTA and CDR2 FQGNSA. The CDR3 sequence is CASSLAPRGRTFEQFF. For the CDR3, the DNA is TGTGCCAGCAGCTTAGCTCCCAGGGGCCGGACCTTTGAGCAGTTCTTC.

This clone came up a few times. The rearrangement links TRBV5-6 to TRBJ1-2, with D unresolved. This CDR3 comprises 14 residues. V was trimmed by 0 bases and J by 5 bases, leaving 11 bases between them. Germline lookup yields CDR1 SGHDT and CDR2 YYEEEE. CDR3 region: CASSLDVSFYGYTF. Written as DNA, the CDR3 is TGTGCCAGCAGCTTGGATGTCAGTTTTTATGGCTACACCTTC.

CDR3 nucleotide sequence: TGTGCCAGTAGTATATGGGCAGAATTAGCCAAAAACATTCAGTACTTC. Translated: CASSIWAELAKNIQYF. This rearrangement joins TRBV19 to TRBJ2-4; D is uncertain. Germline V gives CDR1 LNHDA, CDR2 SQIVND (reference sequence). V dropped 2 bases and J dropped 0 bases, with 11 bases sitting between them. CDR3 length equals 16 residues.

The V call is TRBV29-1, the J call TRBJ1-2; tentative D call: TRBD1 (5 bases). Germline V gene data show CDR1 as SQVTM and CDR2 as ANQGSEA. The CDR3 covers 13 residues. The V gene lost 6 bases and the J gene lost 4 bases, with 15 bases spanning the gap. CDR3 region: CSVSLGVRYGYTF. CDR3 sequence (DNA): TGCAGCGTCTCCCTAGGGGTTCGCTATGGCTACACCTTC.

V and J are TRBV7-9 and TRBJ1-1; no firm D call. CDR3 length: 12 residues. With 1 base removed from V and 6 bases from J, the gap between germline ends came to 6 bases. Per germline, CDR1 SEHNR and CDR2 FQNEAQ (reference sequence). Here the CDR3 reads CASSLGGAEAFF. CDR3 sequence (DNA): TGTGCCAGCAGCTTAGGGGGTGCTGAAGCTTTCTTT.

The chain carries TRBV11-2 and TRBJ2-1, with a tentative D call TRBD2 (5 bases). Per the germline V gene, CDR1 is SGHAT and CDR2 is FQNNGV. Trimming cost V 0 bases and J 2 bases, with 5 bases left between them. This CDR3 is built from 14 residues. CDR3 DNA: TGTGCCAGCAGCTTAGACGGGGCCTACAATGAGCAGTTCTTC. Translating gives CASSLDGAYNEQFF.

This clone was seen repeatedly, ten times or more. The DNA of the CDR3 is TGCAGCGCCTCGGACAATTCCTACAATGAGCAGTTCTTC. Translated, it gives CSASDNSYNEQFF. The gene calls are TRBV29-1 and TRBJ2-1, with a possible D match to TRBD1 (5 bases). The V and J ends lost 7 bases and 1 base respectively, with 11 bases between them. CDR3 length equals 13 residues. Germline V gene lookup returns CDR1 SQVTM and CDR2 ANQGSEA.

Here the CDR3 DNA reads TGCGCCAGCAGCCAATTCGGGAGCCGAGACGAGCAGTACTTC. It encodes CASSQFGSRDEQYF. This chain links TRBV4-1 with TRBJ2-7; the D gene is possibly TRBD2 (6 bases). In germline, CDR1 is MGHRA, CDR2 YSYEKL. The V gene lost 2 bases and the J gene lost 5 bases, with 13 bases spanning the gap. The CDR3 consists of 14 residues.

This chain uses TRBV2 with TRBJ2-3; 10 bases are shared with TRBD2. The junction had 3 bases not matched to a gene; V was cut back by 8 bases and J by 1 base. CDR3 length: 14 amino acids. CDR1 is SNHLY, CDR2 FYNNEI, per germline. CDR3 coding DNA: TGTGCCAGCCCGGGGACTAGCGGCACAGATACGCAGTATTTT. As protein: CASPGTSGTDTQYF.

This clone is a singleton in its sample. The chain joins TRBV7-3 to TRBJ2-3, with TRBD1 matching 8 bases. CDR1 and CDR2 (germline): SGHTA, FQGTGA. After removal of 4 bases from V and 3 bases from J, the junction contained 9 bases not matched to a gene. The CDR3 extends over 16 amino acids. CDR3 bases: TGTGCCAGCAGCTCGAGCCTAGGACAGGGAACAGATACGCAGTATTTT. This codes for CASSSSLGQGTDTQYF.

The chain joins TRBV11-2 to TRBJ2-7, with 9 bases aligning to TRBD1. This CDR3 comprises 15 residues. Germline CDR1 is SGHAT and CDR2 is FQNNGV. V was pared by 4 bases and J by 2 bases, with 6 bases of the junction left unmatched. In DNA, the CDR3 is TGTGCCAGCAGCTCCGCCGGGACAGGGACCTACGAGCAGTACTTC. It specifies CASSSAGTGTYEQYF. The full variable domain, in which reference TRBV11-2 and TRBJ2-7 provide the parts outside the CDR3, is EAGVAQSPRYKIIEKRQSVAFWCNPISGHATLYWYQQILGQGPKLLIQFQNNGVVDDSQLPKDRFSAERLKGVDSTLKIQPAKLEDSAVYLCASSSAGTGTYEQYFGPGTRLTVT.

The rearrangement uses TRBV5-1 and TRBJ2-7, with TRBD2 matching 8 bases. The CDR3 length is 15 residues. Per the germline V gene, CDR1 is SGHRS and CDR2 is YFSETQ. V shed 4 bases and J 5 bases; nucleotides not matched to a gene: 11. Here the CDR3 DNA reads TGCGCCAGCAGCCTTGACGCGGGGGGATTGCACGAGCAGTACTTC. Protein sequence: CASSLDAGGLHEQYF.

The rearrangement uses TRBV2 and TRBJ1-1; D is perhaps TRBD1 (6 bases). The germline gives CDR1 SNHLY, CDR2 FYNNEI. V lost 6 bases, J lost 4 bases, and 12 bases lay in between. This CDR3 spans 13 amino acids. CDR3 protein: CASSARGGTEAFF. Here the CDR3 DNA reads TGTGCCAGCAGCGCCAGGGGTGGCACTGAAGCTTTCTTT.

The CDR3 spells CSAPPNGLSGNTIYF. In DNA, the CDR3 is TGCAGCGCCCCCCCCAATGGGTTGTCCGGAAACACCATATATTTT. J is TRBJ1-3 and V is TRBV29-1; D ambiguous. Trimming took off 7 bases at V and 4 bases at J, with 20 bases between the two ends. The CDR3 runs 15 residues. CDR1 and CDR2 from the germline V gene are SQVTM and ANQGSEA.

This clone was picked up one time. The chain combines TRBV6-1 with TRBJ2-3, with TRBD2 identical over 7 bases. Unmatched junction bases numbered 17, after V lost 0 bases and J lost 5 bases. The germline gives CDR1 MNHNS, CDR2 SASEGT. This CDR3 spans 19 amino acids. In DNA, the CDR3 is TGTGCCAGCAGTGAAGCGCTTCCGGGAGGCCTCACTTTGGTAGATACGCAGTATTTT. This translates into CASSEALPGGLTLVDTQYF.

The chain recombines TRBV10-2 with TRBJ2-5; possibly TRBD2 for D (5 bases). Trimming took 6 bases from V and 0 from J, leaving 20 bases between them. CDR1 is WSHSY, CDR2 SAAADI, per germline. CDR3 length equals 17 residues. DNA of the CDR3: TGCGCCAGCAGACCTCCCTGGGGTAGCGCCTACCAAGAGACCCAGTACTTC. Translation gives CASRPPWGSAYQETQYF.